Below, 12 T cell receptor beta chains from the same sample are listed, as sequenced in a study of blood T cell repertoires in COVID-19. Generated by immunoSEQ multiplex PCR, the TCRdb table keeps only in-frame clones and is missing some. The table lists more than 65,000 clones, around four fifths of them singletons. Sequences were obtained from peripheral blood. Source of these receptors: a human donor in a cohort sampled during active COVID-19.

The V call is TRBV19, the J call TRBJ1-2; maybe TRBD1 (6 bases). V was pared by 7 bases and J by 8 bases, with 29 bases between. The germline V gene has CDR1 LNHDA and CDR2 SQIVND (reference sequence). The CDR3 has 17 residues. CDR3 amino acids: CASIQSRRRGAIGGYTF. The CDR3 nucleotides are TGTGCCAGTATCCAATCCCGCCGGCGGGGGGCCATCGGAGGCTACACCTTC.

The gene calls are TRBV2 and TRBJ1-2; D gene unclear. V lost 6 bases, J lost 0 bases, and 11 bases lay in between. The V gene's germline CDR1 is SNHLY and CDR2 FYNNEI. The CDR3 length is 14 residues. CDR3 DNA: TGTGCCAGCAGGCAGAATCCGACTAACTATGGCTACACCTTC. Protein sequence: CASRQNPTNYGYTF.

The J gene is TRBJ2-3, the V gene TRBV19; no reliable D call. V lost 7 bases and J 0 bases, leaving 8 bases between the germline ends. CDR3 length equals 13 residues. The germline V gene has CDR1 LNHDA and CDR2 SQIVND (reference sequence). CDR3 nucleotide sequence: TGTGCCAGTACTCCGACAAGCACAGATACGCAGTATTTT. This codes for CASTPTSTDTQYF.

V and J are TRBV29-1 and TRBJ1-1; the D is unclear. V lost 3 bases, J lost 1 base, and 6 bases lay in between. The V gene's germline CDR1 is SQVTM and CDR2 ANQGSEA. CDR3 length equals 12 residues. The CDR3 sequence: CSVEEGNTEAFF. DNA for the CDR3: TGCAGCGTTGAGGAGGGGAACACTGAAGCTTTCTTT.

This sequence joins TRBV6-5 and TRBJ2-7; D might be TRBD2 (5 bases). The V gene's germline CDR1 is MNHEY and CDR2 SVGAGI. The CDR3 covers 15 residues. Trimming cost V 5 bases and J 0 bases, with 14 bases left between them. The CDR3 spells CASSSRTLNSYEQYF. The CDR3 DNA sequence: TGTGCCAGCAGTAGCCGGACTTTAAACTCCTACGAGCAGTACTTC.

This clone was detected only once. The chain carries TRBV12-3 or TRBV12-4 and TRBJ2-7; TRBD1 matches at 8 bases. CDR3 size: 13 residues. V shed 8 bases and J 6 bases; nucleotides not matched to a gene: 9. The CDR3, as DNA: TGTGCCAGCGCGACAGGGGAGTGGGGCGAGCAGTACTTC. Amino acids: CASATGEWGEQYF.

About this clone: The junction departs from germline at one end; a sequencing error may be responsible. In nucleotides, the CDR3 is TGTGCCAGTATATTGTGTTTTAGACTTTCCGTGTTC. Its protein is CASILCFRLSVF. The chain carries TRBV6-6 and TRBJ2-7; D remains ambiguous. The CDR3 sequence is 12 residues long. Germline CDR1 and CDR2: MNHNY and SVGAGI (reference sequence).

The chain employs TRBV7-8 and TRBJ2-1; 10 bases agree with TRBD1. J was trimmed by 3 bases and V by 4 bases; bases with no gene match: 9. The CDR3 covers 17 residues. Germline CDR1 is SGHVS and CDR2 is FQNEAQ. DNA of the CDR3: TGTGCCAGCAGCTCGACAGGGGGCAGGCCCAGCTACAATGAGCAGTTCTTC. Translating gives CASSSTGGRPSYNEQFF.

The V gene is TRBV30, the J gene TRBJ1-1; D unresolved. The germline gives CDR1 GTSNPN, CDR2 SVGIG (reference sequence). V gave up 3 bases and J gave up 4 bases, with 9 bases separating them. This CDR3 has 12 amino acids. CDR3 in DNA: TGTGCCTGGAGGCATCAGGTCACTGAAGCTTTCTTT. This gives the protein CAWRHQVTEAFF.

This clone was observed once. Mismatch with germline at one junction end may stem from a read error. The chain uses TRBV5-1 and TRBJ2-7, with TRBD1 matching over 7 bases. Looked up from germline, CDR1 is SGHRS and CDR2 is YFSETQ. The CDR3 has 15 residues. DNA for the CDR3: TGCGCCAGCAGCTTGGACCGGACAGGTTCCTCCGAGCAGTACTTC. This translates into CASSLDRTGSSEQYF.

The chain links TRBV29-1 to TRBJ2-3, with 7 bases identical to TRBD1. The V gene end was trimmed by 8 bases and the J gene end by 3 bases; junction bases not matched to a gene: 11. CDR1 and CDR2 from the germline V gene are SQVTM and ANQGSEA. The CDR3 runs 14 residues. CDR3 bases: TGCAGCACTCGACAGGGTTCCCCTACAGATACGCAGTATTTT. As protein: CSTRQGSPTDTQYF.

The chain combines TRBV18 with TRBJ1-3; a possible D gene is TRBD1 (6 bases). The V end was cut by 3 bases, the J end by 6 bases, with 18 bases between. Germline CDR1 and CDR2: KGHSH and LQKENI. This CDR3 has 16 amino acids. The DNA for the CDR3 is TGTGCCAGCTCACCTCGACAGGCCTATACCCTAAACACCATATATTTT. Translation: CASSPRQAYTLNTIYF.